The entry below gives a single TCR beta chain sequence along with its context. Its antigen is currently unknown. TCRdb called the 5' RACE reads again in MiXCR, with one record for every CDR3 protein. The profile shows about 190,000 distinct CDR3 sequences, approximately 16% of them singletons. This sample is drawn from a study of T-cell memory formation after mild COVID-19. Study as a whole: TCR clusters were mostly donor specific.

Whole-study results and caveats: For second-wave clones that peaked at day 37, SARS-CoV-2 specificity went unverified.

The TCR was taken from an adult woman who had mild COVID-19 (a few samples of this study predate the infection). Cell type and time point are not known. Input material: PBMCs or a T cell subset sorted from them (not recorded which).

The CDR3 loop reads CASSYGGAGGKLFF. Written as DNA, the CDR3 is TGTGCCAGCAGTTACGGTGGTGCGGGCGGAAAACTGTTTTTT. The rearrangement uses TRBV6-2 or TRBV6-3 and TRBJ1-4, with D unclear. CDR3 length: 14 residues. From germline, CDR1 is MNHEY and CDR2 SVGEGT. V was clipped by 2 bases and J by 10 bases, with 14 bases between them.